The present entry profiles one T cell receptor (beta chain) with its context. The CDR3 has 14 residues. Germline lookup yields CDR1 LNHDA and CDR2 SQIVND (reference sequence). V was pared by 2 bases and J by 4 bases, with 11 bases between. These data are taken from a study of OX40 agonist ivuxolimab in advanced cancers. Study-level information: Partial response was recorded in three patients: one hepatocellular carcinoma and two cutaneous melanoma cases.

Patients who had autoimmune disease history or got systemic immunosuppression were left out. Repertoires were generated with immunoSEQ multiplex PCR, while TCRdb's copy carries only in-frame clones and drops some. The sample includes 70,000 or so clones, roughly nine tenths of them seen just once. The gene calls are TRBV19 and TRBJ1-1, with a weak D call TRBD1 (5 bases). The receptor comes from an adult with an advanced solid tumor such as melanoma, head and neck, liver or kidney cancer. Sequenced material: CD4+ or CD8+ T cells sorted from blood, taken in a trial of the OX40 agonist ivuxolimab. The chain's CDR3 is CASSIRGVGTEAFF. The CDR3 DNA is TGTGCCAGTAGTATAAGGGGCGTTGGCACTGAAGCTTTCTTT.